The clone carrying this T cell receptor beta chain has more than one count but fewer than ten. As yet, its antigen is unknown. TCRdb processed the reads anew with MiXCR; each CDR3 protein has one entry. The table records some 390,000 distinct CDR3 sequences, about a sixth of them present only once. This CDR3 comprises 16 residues. The junction had 10 bases not matched to a gene; V was cut back by 3 bases and J by 5 bases. The V gene's germline CDR1 is SGHTA and CDR2 FQGNSA. This sample was taken from a study of T cell repertoires in cytomegalovirus infection. Study-level background: Indicated by public TCR beta signatures were CMV infection and matching HLA type.

General study results and limits: Using cumulative public TCR beta family frequency, the authors identified those who carried CMV together with the relevant HLA. Across the ex vivo response, the dominant clonotypes were HLA-C-restricted CMV-specific TCR beta clonotypes.

The chain is built from TRBV7-2 and TRBJ2-7; 10 nucleotides match TRBD1. The receptor was isolated from a human donor in good health (CMV status not recorded). Some clones in this sample may be carry-over from other donors' samples. Sequenced input: PBMCs. In DNA form, the CDR3 reads TGTGCCAGCAGCTTGCCCAGGGGACAGGGGTCCAACGAGCAGTACTTC. Protein sequence: CASSLPRGQGSNEQYF. Full variable domain (rest looked up from reference TRBV7-2 and TRBJ2-7): GAGVSQSPSNKVTEKGKDVELRCDPISGHTALYWYRQSLGQGLEFLIYFQGNSAPDKSGLPSDRFSAERTGGSVSTLTIQRTQQEDSAVYLCASSLPRGQGSNEQYFGPGTRLTVT.